This T cell receptor beta chain was obtained from a study of T cell repertoires in cytomegalovirus infection. For the study at large: It can be stated that public TCR beta signatures indicated CMV infection as well as a matching HLA type. Regarding the study as a whole: CMV-specific TCR beta clonotypes restricted by HLA-C dominated the ex vivo response.

The CDR3 loop spans 13 amino acids. The germline V gene has CDR1 DFQATT and CDR2 SNEGSKA (reference sequence). On this clonotype: The target antigen is unknown.

One entry per CDR3 protein, called by TCRdb with MiXCR from the reads. The table includes approximately 910,000 distinct CDR3 sequences, around 30% detected once. Specimen: cultured CD8+ T cells from PBMCs, collected from culture after CMV antigen stimulation. This rearrangement joins TRBV20-1 to TRBJ2-4, with no clear D. The TCR was taken from a human donor in good health (CMV status not recorded). Some clones in this sample may be carry-over from other donors' samples. The CDR3 DNA is TGCAGCCAGAGACCTCTAGCCAAAAACATTCAGTACTTC. It is translated as CSQRPLAKNIQYF.